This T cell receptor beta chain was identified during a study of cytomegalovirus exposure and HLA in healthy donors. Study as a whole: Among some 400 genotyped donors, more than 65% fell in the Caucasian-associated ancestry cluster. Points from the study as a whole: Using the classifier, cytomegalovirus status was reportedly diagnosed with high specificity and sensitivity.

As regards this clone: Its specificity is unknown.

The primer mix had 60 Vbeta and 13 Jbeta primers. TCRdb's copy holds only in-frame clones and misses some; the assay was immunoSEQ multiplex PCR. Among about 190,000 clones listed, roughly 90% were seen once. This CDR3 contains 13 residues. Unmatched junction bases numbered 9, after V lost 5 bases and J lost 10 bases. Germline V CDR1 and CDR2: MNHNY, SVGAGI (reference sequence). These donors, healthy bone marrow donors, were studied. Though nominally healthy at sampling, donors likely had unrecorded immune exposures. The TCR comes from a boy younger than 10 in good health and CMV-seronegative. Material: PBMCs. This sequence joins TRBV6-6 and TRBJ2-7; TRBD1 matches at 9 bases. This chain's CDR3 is CASSGTGTHYQYF. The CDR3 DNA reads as TGTGCCAGCAGTGGGACAGGGACGCACTACCAGTACTTC.